This TCR beta chain derives from a study of tumor-infiltrating lymphocytes in localized non-small cell lung cancer. Looking at the study overall: Resected tumor was paired with non-adjacent uninvolved lung from the same patient. Study results and caveats: Each assay used a separate piece of the same tissue. TCR sequencing covered a subset of patients with enough tissue. Tumors had more T cell infiltration than uninvolved lung, per TCRbeta sequencing and CD3 counts.

Some clones are missing from TCRdb's copy, which holds only in-frame ones; the method was immunoSEQ multiplex PCR. The sample records 9,200 or so clones, roughly four fifths being singletons. On this clone itself: Its antigen remains unidentified.

The CDR3 is 16 amino acids. Germline lookup yields CDR1 SGHAT and CDR2 FQNNGV. V was cut by 2 bases and J by 0 bases, with 11 bases left in between. The source of this sequence is a human donor with non-small cell lung cancer. Sequenced input: uninvolved lung tissue not adjacent to the tumor. This rearrangement joins TRBV11-2 to TRBJ2-1; no clear D. The CDR3 reads CASSLSSRISYNEQFF. CDR3 sequence (DNA): TGTGCCAGCAGCTTATCCTCCCGTATCTCCTACAATGAGCAGTTCTTC. Looking up the rest from reference TRBV11-2 and TRBJ2-1 gives the full variable domain: EAGVAQSPRYKIIEKRQSVAFWCNPISGHATLYWYQQILGQGPKLLIQFQNNGVVDDSQLPKDRFSAERLKGVDSTLKIQPAKLEDSAVYLCASSLSSRISYNEQFFGPGTRLTVL.